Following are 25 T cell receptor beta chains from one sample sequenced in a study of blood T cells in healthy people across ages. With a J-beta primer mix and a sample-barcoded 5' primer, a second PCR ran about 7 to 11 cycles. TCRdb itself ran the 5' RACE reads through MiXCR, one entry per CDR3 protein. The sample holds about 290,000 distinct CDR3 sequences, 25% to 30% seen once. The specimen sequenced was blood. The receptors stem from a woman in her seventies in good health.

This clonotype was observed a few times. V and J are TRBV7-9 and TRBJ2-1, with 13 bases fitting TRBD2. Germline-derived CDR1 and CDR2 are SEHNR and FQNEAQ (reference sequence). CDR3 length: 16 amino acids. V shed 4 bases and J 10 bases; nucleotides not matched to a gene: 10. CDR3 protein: CASSSAGLAGVGEQFF. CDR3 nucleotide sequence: TGTGCCAGCAGCTCAGCTGGACTAGCGGGGGTAGGAGAGCAGTTCTTC.

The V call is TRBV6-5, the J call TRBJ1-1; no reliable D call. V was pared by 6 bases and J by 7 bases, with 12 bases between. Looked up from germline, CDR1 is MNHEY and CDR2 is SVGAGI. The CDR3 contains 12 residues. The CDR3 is CASRTLLGEAFF. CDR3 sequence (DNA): TGTGCCAGCAGGACCCTCCTGGGTGAAGCTTTCTTT.

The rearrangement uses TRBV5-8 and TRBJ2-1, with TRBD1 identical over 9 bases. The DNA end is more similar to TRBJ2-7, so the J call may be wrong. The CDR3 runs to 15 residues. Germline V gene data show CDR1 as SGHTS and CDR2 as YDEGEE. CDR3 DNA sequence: TGTGCCAGCAGCTTGGGAACAGGGGGCTACCACGAGCAGTACTTC. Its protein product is CASSLGTGGYHEQYF.

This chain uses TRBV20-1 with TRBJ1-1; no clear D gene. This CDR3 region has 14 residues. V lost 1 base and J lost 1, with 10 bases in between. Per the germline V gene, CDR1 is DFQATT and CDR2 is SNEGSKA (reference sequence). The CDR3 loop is CSARVVQKNTEAFF. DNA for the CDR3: TGCAGTGCTAGAGTTGTTCAGAAGAACACTGAAGCTTTCTTT.

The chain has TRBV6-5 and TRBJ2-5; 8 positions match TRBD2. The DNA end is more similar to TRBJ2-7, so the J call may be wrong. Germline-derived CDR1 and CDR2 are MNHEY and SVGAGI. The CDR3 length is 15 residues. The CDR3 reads CASIKSGSHSYEQYF. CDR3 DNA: TGTGCCAGCATTAAGAGCGGGAGTCACTCCTACGAGCAGTACTTC.

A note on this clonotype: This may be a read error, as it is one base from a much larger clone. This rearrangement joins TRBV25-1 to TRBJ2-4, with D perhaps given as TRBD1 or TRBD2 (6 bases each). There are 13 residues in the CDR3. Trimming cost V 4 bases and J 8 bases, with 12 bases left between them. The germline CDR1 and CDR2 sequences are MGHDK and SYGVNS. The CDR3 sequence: CASSGWRGDIQYF. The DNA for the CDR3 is TGTGCCAGCAGTGGATGGAGGGGGGACATTCAGTACTTC.

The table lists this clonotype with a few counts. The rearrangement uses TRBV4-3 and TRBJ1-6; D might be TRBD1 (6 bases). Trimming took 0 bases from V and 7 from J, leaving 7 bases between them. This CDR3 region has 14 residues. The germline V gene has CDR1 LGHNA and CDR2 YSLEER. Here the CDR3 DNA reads TGCGCCAGCAGCCAAGATACAGGGAATTCACCCCTCCACTTT. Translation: CASSQDTGNSPLHF.

The CDR3 nucleotides read TGCGCCAGCAGACCAGAGGACAGGGCGAACACCGGGGAGCTGTTTTTT. It yields the protein CASRPEDRANTGELFF. The chain carries TRBV5-1 and TRBJ2-2; 8 nucleotides line up with TRBD1. The V segment lost 5 bases and the J segment 0 bases; nucleotides outside the gene matches: 6. Germline V CDR1 and CDR2: SGHRS, YFSETQ. The CDR3 has 16 residues.

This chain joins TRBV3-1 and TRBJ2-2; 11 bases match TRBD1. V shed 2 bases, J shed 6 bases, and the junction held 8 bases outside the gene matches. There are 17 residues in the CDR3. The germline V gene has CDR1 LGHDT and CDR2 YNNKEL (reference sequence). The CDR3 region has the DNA TGTGCCAGCAGCCAAACAAGGGACAGGGGGAGAGCCGGGGAGCTGTTTTTT. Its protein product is CASSQTRDRGRAGELFF.

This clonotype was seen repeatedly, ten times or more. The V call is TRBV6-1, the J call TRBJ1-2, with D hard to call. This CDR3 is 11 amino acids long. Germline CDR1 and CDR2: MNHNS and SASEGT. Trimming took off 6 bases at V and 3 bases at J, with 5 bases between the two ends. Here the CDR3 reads CASRAYYGYTF. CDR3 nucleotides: TGTGCCAGCAGAGCTTACTATGGCTACACCTTC.

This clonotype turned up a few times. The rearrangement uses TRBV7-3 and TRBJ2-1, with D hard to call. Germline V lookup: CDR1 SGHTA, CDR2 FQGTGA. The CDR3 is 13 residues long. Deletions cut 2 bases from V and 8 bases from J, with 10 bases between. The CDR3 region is CASSLYGVDEQFF. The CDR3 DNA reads TGTGCCAGCAGCTTATATGGGGTGGATGAGCAGTTCTTC.

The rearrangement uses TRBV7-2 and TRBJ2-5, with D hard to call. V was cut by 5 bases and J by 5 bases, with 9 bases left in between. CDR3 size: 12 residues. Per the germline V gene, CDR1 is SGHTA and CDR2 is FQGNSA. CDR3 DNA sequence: TGTGCCAGCAGCAAGGGTAGCGAGACCCAGTACTTC. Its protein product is CASSKGSETQYF.

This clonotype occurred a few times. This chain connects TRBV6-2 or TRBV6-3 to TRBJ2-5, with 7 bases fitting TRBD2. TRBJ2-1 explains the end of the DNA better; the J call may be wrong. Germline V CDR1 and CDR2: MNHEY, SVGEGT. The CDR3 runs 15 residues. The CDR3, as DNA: TGTGCCAGCAGTAGAATGGCGGGAGCCTACAATGAGCAGTTCTTC. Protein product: CASSRMAGAYNEQFF.

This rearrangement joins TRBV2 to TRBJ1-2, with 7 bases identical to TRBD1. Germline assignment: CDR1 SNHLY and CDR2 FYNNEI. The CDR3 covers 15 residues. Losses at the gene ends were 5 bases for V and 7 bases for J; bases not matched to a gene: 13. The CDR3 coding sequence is TGTGCCAGCAGTATACAAGGGACAGCTAGTCCTGGCTACACCTTC. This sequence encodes CASSIQGTASPGYTF.

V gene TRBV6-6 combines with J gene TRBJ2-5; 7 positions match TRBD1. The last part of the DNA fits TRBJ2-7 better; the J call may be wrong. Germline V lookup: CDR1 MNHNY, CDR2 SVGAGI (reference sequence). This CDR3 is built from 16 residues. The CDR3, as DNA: TGTGCCAGCAGGACAGGGAGACAGCCCGACTCCTACGAGCAGTACTTC. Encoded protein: CASRTGRQPDSYEQYF.

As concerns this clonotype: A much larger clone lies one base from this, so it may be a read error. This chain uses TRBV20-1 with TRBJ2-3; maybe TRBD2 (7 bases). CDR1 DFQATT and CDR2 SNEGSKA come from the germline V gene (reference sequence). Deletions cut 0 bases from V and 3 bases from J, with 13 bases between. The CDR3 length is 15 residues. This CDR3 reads CSARERGRGTDTQYF. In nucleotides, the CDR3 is TGCAGTGCTAGAGAGCGGGGGAGGGGGACAGATACGCAGTATTTT.

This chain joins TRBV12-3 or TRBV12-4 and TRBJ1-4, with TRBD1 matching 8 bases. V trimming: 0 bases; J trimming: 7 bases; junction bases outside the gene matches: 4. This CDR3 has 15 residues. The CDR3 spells CASSLAGTGGEKLFF. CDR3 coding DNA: TGTGCCAGCAGTTTAGCCGGGACAGGCGGTGAAAAACTGTTTTTT.

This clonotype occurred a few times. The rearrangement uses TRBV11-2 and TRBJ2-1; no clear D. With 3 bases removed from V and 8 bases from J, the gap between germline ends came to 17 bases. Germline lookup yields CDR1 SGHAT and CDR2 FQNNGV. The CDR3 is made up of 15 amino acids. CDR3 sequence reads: CASSLFIGVGDEQFF. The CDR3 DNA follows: TGTGCCAGCAGCTTGTTTATTGGAGTTGGGGATGAGCAGTTCTTC.

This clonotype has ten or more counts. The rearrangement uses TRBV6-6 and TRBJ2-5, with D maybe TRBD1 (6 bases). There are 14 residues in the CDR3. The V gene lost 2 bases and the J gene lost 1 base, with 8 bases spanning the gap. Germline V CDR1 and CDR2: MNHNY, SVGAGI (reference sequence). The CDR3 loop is CASSYRDTQETQYF. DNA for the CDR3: TGTGCCAGCAGTTACCGGGACACCCAAGAGACCCAGTACTTC.

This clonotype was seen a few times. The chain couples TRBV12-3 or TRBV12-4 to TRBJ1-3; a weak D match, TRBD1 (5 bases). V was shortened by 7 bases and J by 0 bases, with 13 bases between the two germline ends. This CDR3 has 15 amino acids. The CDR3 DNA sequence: TGTGCCAGCACCTTCGCAGGGAGCTCTGGAAACACCATATATTTT. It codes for CASTFAGSSGNTIYF.

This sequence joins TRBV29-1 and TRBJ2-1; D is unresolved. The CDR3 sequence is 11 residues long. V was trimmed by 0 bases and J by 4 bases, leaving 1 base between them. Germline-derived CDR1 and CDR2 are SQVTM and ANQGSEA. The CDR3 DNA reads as TGCAGCGTTGAAGAGTACAATGAGCAGTTCTTC. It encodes CSVEEYNEQFF.

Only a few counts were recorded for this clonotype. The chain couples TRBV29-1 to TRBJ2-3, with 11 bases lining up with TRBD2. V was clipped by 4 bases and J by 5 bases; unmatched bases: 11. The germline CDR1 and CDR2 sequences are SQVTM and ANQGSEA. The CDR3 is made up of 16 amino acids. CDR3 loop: CSVGTSGSTHGDTQYF. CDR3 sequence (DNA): TGCAGCGTTGGAACTAGCGGGAGTACTCACGGAGATACGCAGTATTTT.

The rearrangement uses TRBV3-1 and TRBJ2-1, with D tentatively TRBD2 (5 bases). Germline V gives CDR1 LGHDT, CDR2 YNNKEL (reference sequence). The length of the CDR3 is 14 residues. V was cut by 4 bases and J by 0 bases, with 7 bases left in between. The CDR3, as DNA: TGTGCCAGCAGCCCTAGCCTCTCCTACAATGAGCAGTTCTTC. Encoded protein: CASSPSLSYNEQFF.

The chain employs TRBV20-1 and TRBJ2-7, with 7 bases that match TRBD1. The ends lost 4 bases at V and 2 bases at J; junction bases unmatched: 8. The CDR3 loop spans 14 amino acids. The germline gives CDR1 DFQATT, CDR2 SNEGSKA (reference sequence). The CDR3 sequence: CSAMWVDRAYEQYF. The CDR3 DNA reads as TGCAGTGCTATGTGGGTCGACAGGGCCTACGAGCAGTACTTC.

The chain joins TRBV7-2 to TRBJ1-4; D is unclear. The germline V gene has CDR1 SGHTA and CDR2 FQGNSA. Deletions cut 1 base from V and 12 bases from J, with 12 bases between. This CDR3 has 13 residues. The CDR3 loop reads CASSLGSSRELFF. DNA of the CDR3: TGTGCCAGCAGCTTAGGCTCCAGCCGGGAACTGTTTTTT.